The clone carrying this TCR beta chain was detected a few times. Its antigen is not known. Repertoires were generated with immunoSEQ multiplex PCR, while TCRdb's copy carries only in-frame clones and drops some. This table holds fewer than 600,000 clones, roughly nine tenths found once. As for treatment: roughly 20 received Ad26.COV2.S at low or high dose, single or two shots; roughly five received placebo; per-sample allocation not given. Repertoires come from day 63 after the first vaccine or placebo injection. This sample stems from a study of Ad26.COV2.S vaccination and SARS-CoV-2 variants. Study information: Vaccine-arm donor from the placebo-controlled COV1001 Ad26.COV2.S trial. In the study, Ad26.COV2.S was injected intramuscularly once, or twice 56 days apart.

Broader study findings: The study found similar non-spike TCR breadth in vaccine and placebo recipients.

The sequencing here drew on peripheral blood, taken in a trial of Ad26.COV2.S vaccine versus placebo. This receptor was taken from a person aged 18 to 59 who received the Ad26.COV2.S COVID-19 vaccine or a placebo.

The CDR3 nucleotides are TGTGCCAGCAGTTTATCTAGCGGGAGGGCCTTAGTAAATGAGCAGTTCTTC. The encoded protein is CASSLSSGRALVNEQFF. This rearrangement joins TRBV28 to TRBJ2-1; 12 bases agree with TRBD2. V shed 1 base, J shed 7 bases, and the junction held 8 bases outside the gene matches. Germline CDR1 MDHEN, CDR2 SYDVKM. The CDR3 contains 17 residues.